What follows describes a single T cell receptor beta chain. The antigen remains undetermined. Terminally differentiated effector memory CD45RA+ cells were excluded from the naive CD8 cells, which were CD45RO-negative and positively selected for CCR7. Participating donors were healthy, HIV-negative adults free of recent acute infections or vaccinations. Sequenced by immunoSEQ multiplex PCR; TCRdb stores in-frame clones only, minus some. The sample has roughly 890,000 clones, over 90% seen once. Germline assignment: CDR1 SEHNR and CDR2 FQNEAQ (reference sequence). Trimming left V 9 bases short and J 0 bases short, with 6 bases between. There are 12 residues in the CDR3. This entry comes from a study of shared clonotypes between healthy human individuals. On the study more broadly: Each donor had three CD4 naive, three CD4 memory, two CD8 naive and one CD8 memory plate. Findings and caveats of the study: Sorted-subset samples were not fully sequenced, rarefaction indicated.

The genes are TRBV7-9 and TRBJ1-5, with D unclear. The clonotype was recovered from a man under 40 in good health. Sequenced input: naive CD8+ T cells sorted from blood. This chain's CDR3 is CASGDSNQPQHF. The CDR3 DNA sequence: TGTGCCAGTGGGGATAGCAATCAGCCCCAGCATTTT.